These T cell receptor beta chains were read from a single sample in a study of blood T cell repertoires in COVID-19. Sequenced by immunoSEQ multiplex PCR; TCRdb stores in-frame clones only, minus some. The sample yields some 140,000 clones, around three quarters seen once. The sample taken for sequencing was peripheral blood. All receptors come from a man in his 60s with acute or convalescent COVID-19. Each CDR3 is given with its conserved first and last residue. Where a row states a size, it is once, few, many or the class of an expanded clone; other rows omit it.

clone_size: .
v_call: TRBV27
cdr3_aa: CASSLSRGAPNTEAFF

clone_size: few
v_call: TRBV6-5
cdr3_aa: CASSYFGRGPQHF

clone_size: .
v_call: TRBV7-9
cdr3_aa: CASSLGRTFSGYTF

clone_size: few
v_call: TRBV5-4
cdr3_aa: CASSLNIGDGYTF

clone_size: once
v_call: TRBV29-1
cdr3_aa: CSVAGDSTYEQYF

clone_size: .
v_call: TRBV7-3
cdr3_aa: CASSLTSAVTDTQYF

clone_size: .
v_call: TRBV10-3
cdr3_aa: CAISQVQDEQFF

clone_size: few
v_call: TRBV28
cdr3_aa: CASSLTVRSPLHF

clone_size: .
v_call: TRBV4-2
cdr3_aa: CASSQEGQGASGYTF

clone_size: .
v_call: TRBV24-1
cdr3_aa: CATSDALAGGYNEQFF

clone_size: .
v_call: TRBV27
cdr3_aa: CASRGTGGNQPQHF

clone_size: many
v_call: TRBV2
cdr3_aa: CASSEGGQGFHTGELFF

clone_size: .
v_call: TRBV28
cdr3_aa: CASRSLSGGHNTEAFF

clone_size: once
v_call: TRBV4-2
cdr3_aa: CASSQVGGDEQYF

clone_size: .
v_call: TRBV5-1
cdr3_aa: CASSLGRGRTGELFF

clone_size: .
v_call: TRBV6-2/TRBV6-3
cdr3_aa: CASSWGPTEAFF

clone_size: .
v_call: TRBV7-9
cdr3_aa: CASSLGDLGYTF

clone_size: .
v_call: TRBV4-3
cdr3_aa: CASSQEKGSNYGYTF

clone_size: .
v_call: TRBV28
cdr3_aa: CASSGQFNNGEKLFF

clone_size: .
v_call: TRBV30
cdr3_aa: CAWNSGQETQYF

clone_size: .
v_call: TRBV10-3
cdr3_aa: CAIGRGAFEQYF

clone_size: .
v_call: TRBV18
cdr3_aa: CASRTETYGYTF

clone_size: few
v_call: TRBV13
cdr3_aa: CASSGRTGATEAFF

clone_size: .
v_call: TRBV14
cdr3_aa: CASSPGGRSDNEQFF